This TCR beta chain was documented in a study of early T cells in non-severe SARS-CoV-2 infection. Overall study context: Unsorted whole-blood RNA was sequenced in bulk, leaving chains unpaired. Study-wide results and limits: VDJdb-based matching was biased toward anti-spike CD8 responses and missed private and CD4 specificities.

Individual cDNA molecules received unique molecular identifiers. MiXCR was run by TCRdb on the 5' RACE reads, yielding one entry per CDR3 protein. There are under 85,000 distinct CDR3 sequences in the sample; roughly 13% occur only once, and around 1.2% lies in the top ten. Many counts were recorded for this clonotype. No antigen is known for it. V lost 4 bases and J 0 bases, leaving 16 bases between the germline ends. Germline CDR1 and CDR2: KGHSH and LQKENI. The CDR3 sequence is 16 residues long. This sequence originates from an adult who was a healthcare worker with PCR-confirmed SARS-CoV-2 infection or an uninfected control (not recorded which). The chain has TRBV18 and TRBJ2-7, with D possibly matching TRBD1 (6 bases). Input material: whole blood. For the CDR3, the DNA is TGTGCCAGCTCACGAGGCAGGGGACCCTCCTCCTACGAGCAGTACTTC. This sequence encodes CASSRGRGPSSYEQYF.